This T cell receptor beta chain was recovered during a study of blood T cell repertoires in COVID-19. About the research overall: Samples taken during acute and convalescent COVID-19 were collected in the United States, Italy and Spain.

The V gene lost 5 bases and the J gene lost 0 bases, with 15 bases spanning the gap. The CDR3 loop spans 16 amino acids. Germline CDR1 SGHRS, CDR2 YFSETQ. In Seattle, patients joined the study during active infection and were tracked longitudinally. By frequency in the sample, this clone is large (0.1 to 1%). Sequencing used immunoSEQ multiplex PCR; TCRdb keeps in-frame clones, though not all of them. Here the sample spans 100,000 to 150,000 clones, 86% being singletons. The chain joins TRBV5-1 to TRBJ1-3; possible D gene TRBD1, 6 bases. This sequence originates from an older woman with COVID-19, enrolled during active disease. Specimen: peripheral blood. The CDR3 DNA follows: TGCGCCAGCAGTCCGGACAGTCAGAGCTCTGGAAACACCATATATTTT. Translating it yields CASSPDSQSSGNTIYF.